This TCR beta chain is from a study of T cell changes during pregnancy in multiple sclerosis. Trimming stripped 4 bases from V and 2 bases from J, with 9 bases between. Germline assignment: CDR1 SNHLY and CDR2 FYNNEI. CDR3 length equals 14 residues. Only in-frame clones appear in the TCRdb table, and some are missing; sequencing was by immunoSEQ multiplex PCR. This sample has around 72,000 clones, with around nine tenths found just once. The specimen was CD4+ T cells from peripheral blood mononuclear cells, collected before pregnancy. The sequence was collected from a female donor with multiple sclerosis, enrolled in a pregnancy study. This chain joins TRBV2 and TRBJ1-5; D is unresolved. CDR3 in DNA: TGTGCCAGCAGTGCCTACCAGGGCAATCAGCCCCAGCATTTT. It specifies CASSAYQGNQPQHF.